Each of the 5 T cell receptor beta chains below was sequenced from the same sample in a study of graft-versus-host responses after intestinal transplantation. Data came from immunoSEQ multiplex PCR; TCRdb stores just in-frame clones and leaves some out. In the table there are more than 95,000 clones, over 75% of which are singletons. The antigens for these receptors are not known. This specimen consisted of unstimulated CD4+ T cells sorted from spleen or lymph node cells, obtained before intestinal transplant. These receptor sequences come from a human donor who received an intestinal transplant.

J is TRBJ2-5 and V is TRBV18; 15 nucleotides agree with TRBD2. The DNA end favors TRBJ2-7, so the J call may be wrong. CDR1 is KGHSH, CDR2 LQKENI, per germline. The CDR3 loop spans 16 amino acids. The CDR3 DNA reads as TGTGCCAGCTCATCAAAAACGGGACTAGCGGGGGGCGAGCAGTACTTC. Translation gives CASSSKTGLAGGEQYF.

In the case of this clone: The germline gene is not matched at one end of the junction; a read error may be the cause. The same CDR3 is also encoded by other DNA sequences in this sample. The chain uses TRBV18 and TRBJ2-7, with TRBD1 identical over 8 bases. Germline CDR1 reads KGHSH; CDR2 reads LQKENI. The CDR3 is made up of 14 amino acids. CDR3 nucleotide sequence: TGCGCCAGCTCACCGGGACAGGTTGGATACGAGCAGTACTTC. Residues: CASSPGQVGYEQYF.

This chain links TRBV6-5 with TRBJ1-1; D ambiguous. CDR3 length: 11 amino acids. CDR1 and CDR2 (germline): MNHEY, SVGAGI. With 5 bases removed from V and 3 bases from J, the gap between germline ends came to 4 bases. CDR3 residues: CASSLDTEAFF. CDR3 in DNA: TGTGCCAGCAGTCTTGACACTGAAGCTTTCTTT.

This chain links TRBV7-2 with TRBJ2-3; D gene unclear. V lost 3 bases and J lost 0, with 7 bases in between. This CDR3 is built from 14 residues. Germline CDR1 is SGHTA and CDR2 is FQGNSA. The CDR3 is CASSFDSSTDTQYF. In DNA, the CDR3 is TGTGCCAGCAGCTTTGACTCTAGCACAGATACGCAGTATTTT.

The chain employs TRBV6-5 and TRBJ2-7; 9 positions agree with TRBD1. This CDR3 has 14 amino acids. Germline values: CDR1 MNHEY, CDR2 SVGAGI. Germline trimming cut 5 bases from V and 5 bases from J; bases unmatched to any gene: 7. The CDR3 DNA sequence: TGTGCCAGCAGTCTCACAGGGGGCGTAGACGAGCAGTACTTC. This sequence encodes CASSLTGGVDEQYF.